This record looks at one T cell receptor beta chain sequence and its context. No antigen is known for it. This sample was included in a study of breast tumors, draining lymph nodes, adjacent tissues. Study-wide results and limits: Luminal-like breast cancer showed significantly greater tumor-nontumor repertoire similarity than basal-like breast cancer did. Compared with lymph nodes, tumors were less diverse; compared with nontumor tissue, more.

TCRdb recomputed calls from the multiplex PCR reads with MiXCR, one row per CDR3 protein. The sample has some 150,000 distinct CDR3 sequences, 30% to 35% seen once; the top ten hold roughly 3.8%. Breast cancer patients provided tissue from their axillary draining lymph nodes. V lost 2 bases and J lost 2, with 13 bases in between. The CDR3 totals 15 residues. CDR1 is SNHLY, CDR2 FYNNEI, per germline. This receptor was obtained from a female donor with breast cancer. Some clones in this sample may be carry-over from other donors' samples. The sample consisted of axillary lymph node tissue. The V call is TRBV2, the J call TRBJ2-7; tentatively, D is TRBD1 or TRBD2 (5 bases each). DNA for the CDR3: TGTGCCAGCAGTGAACCGGGACCGTATCCCTACGAGCAGTACTTC. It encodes CASSEPGPYPYEQYF.